The T cell receptor beta chain under discussion was sequenced for a study of blood T cell repertoires in COVID-19. Recruitment covered about two dozen US areas and drew participants whose ages spanned roughly 18 to 100 years. Participants' reported clinical history set cohort assignment. The recovered donors of Cohort 3 showed two negative PCRs, clearance, or symptom resolution. Methods used by the authors: Estimation of nucleated cell counts relied on the amplification of reference gene primers. Clones were read by immunoSEQ multiplex PCR, and TCRdb kept only the in-frame ones, dropping some. D and trimming come from the DNA, and the V and J calls and clone size come from that table. The sample carries 450,000 to 500,000 clones, roughly 87% recorded once. Germline CDR1 SGHTA, CDR2 FQGNSA. CDR3 length equals 15 residues. With V trimmed by 6 bases and J by 0 bases, 2 bases remained unmatched.

The chain recombines TRBV7-2 with TRBJ2-3, with 11 bases that match TRBD2. Sequencing was done on a sample of PBMCs or T cells enriched from blood (not recorded which). This clonotype originated in a woman between 18 and 29 years old who had recovered from COVID-19. The CDR3 DNA sequence: TGTGCCAGCAGTCCTAGCGGGGGGAGCACAGATACGCAGTATTTT. Amino acids: CASSPSGGSTDTQYF. The whole variable domain, filled in from reference TRBV7-2 and TRBJ2-3, reads GAGVSQSPSNKVTEKGKDVELRCDPISGHTALYWYRQSLGQGLEFLIYFQGNSAPDKSGLPSDRFSAERTGGSVSTLTIQRTQQEDSAVYLCASSPSGGSTDTQYFGPGTRLTVL.